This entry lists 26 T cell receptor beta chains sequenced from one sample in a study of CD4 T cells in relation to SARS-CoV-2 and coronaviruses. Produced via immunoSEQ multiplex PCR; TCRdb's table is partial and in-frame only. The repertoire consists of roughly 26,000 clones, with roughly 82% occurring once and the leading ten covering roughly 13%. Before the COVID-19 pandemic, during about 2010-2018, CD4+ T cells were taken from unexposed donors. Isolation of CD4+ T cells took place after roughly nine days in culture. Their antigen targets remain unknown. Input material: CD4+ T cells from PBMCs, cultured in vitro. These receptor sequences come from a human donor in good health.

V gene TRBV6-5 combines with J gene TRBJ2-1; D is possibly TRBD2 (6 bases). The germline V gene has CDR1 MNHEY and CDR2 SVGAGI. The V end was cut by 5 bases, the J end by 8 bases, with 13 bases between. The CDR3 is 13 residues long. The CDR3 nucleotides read TGTGCCAGCAGTCCTCCCCGGGACTATGAGCAGTTCTTC. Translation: CASSPPRDYEQFF.

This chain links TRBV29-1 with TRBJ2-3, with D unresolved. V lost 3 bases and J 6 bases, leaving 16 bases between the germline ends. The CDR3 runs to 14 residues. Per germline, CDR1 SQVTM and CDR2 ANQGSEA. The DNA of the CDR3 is TGCAGCGTTGATAAAGGCCCCTCTCAGGATACGCAGTATTTT. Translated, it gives CSVDKGPSQDTQYF.

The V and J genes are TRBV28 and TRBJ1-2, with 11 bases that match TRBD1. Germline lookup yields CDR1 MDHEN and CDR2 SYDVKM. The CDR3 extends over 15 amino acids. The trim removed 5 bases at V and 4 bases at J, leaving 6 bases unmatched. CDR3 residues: CASSPGGQGVYGYTF. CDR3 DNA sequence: TGTGCCAGCAGTCCGGGGGGACAGGGGGTCTATGGCTACACCTTC.

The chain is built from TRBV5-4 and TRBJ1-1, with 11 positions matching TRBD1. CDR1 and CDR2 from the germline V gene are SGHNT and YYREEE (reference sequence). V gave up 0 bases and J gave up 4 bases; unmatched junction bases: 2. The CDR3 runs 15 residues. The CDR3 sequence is CASSLGGTGGTEAFF. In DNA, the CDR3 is TGTGCCAGCAGCTTGGGAGGGACAGGGGGCACTGAAGCTTTCTTT.

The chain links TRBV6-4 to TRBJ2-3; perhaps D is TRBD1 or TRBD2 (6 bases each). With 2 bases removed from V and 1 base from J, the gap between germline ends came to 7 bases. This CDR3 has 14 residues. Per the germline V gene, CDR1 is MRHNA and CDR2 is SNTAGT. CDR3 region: CASSDRGGTDTQYF. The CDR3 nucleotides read TGTGCCAGCAGTGACAGGGGGGGCACAGATACGCAGTATTTT.

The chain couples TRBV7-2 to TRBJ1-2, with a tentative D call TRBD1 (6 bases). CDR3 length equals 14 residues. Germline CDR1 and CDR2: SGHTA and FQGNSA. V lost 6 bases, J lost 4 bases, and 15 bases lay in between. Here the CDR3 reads CASSLGRDIYGYTF. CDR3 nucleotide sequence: TGTGCCAGCAGTCTAGGAAGGGACATCTATGGCTACACCTTC.

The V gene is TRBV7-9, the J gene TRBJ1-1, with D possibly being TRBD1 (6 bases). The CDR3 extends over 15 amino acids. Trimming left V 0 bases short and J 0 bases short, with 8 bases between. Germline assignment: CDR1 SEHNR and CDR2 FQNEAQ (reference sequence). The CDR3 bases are TGTGCCAGCAGCTTAGCAGGACAGATGAACACTGAAGCTTTCTTT. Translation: CASSLAGQMNTEAFF. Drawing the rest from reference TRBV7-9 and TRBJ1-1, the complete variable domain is DTGVSQNPRHKITKRGQNVTFRCDPISEHNRLYWYRQTLGQGPEFLTYFQNEAQLEKSRLLSDRFSAERPKGSFSTLEIQRTEQGDSAMYLCASSLAGQMNTEAFFGQGTRLTVV.

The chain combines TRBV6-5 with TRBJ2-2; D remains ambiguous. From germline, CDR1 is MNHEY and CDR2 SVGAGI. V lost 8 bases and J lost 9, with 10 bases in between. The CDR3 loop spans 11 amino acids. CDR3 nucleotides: TGTGCCAGCGAAGTCAACCGGGAGCTGTTTTTT. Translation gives CASEVNRELFF.

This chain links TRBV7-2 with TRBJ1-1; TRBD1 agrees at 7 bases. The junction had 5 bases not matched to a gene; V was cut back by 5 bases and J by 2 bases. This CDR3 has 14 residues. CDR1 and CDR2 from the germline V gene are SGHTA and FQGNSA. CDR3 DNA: TGTGCCAGCAGCCAAGGGACAGCCAACACTGAAGCTTTCTTT. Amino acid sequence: CASSQGTANTEAFF.

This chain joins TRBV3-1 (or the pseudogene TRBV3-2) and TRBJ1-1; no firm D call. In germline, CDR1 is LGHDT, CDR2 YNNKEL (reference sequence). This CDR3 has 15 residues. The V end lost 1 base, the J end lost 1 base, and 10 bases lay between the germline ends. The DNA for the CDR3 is TGTGCCAGCAGCCAAGGTGTGACAAGGAACACTGAAGCTTTCTTT. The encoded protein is CASSQGVTRNTEAFF.

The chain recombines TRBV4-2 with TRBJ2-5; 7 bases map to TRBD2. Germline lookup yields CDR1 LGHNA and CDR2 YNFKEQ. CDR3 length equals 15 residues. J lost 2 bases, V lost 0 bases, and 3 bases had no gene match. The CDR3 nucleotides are TGTGCCAGCAGCCAAGACAGGACTAGGCAAGAGACCCAGTACTTC. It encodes CASSQDRTRQETQYF.

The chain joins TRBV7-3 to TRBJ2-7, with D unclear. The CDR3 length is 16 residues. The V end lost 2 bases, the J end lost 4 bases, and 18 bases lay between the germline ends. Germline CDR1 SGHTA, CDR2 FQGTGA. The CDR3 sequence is CASSLYAHAAQYEQYF. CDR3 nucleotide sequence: TGTGCCAGCAGCTTATATGCCCATGCGGCACAATACGAGCAGTACTTC.

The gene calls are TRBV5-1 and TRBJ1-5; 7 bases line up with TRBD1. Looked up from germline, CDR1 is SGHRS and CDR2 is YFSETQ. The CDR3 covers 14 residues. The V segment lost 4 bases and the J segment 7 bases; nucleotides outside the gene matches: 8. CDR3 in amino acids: CASSETGFEQPQHF. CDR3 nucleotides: TGCGCCAGCAGCGAGACAGGGTTCGAGCAGCCCCAGCATTTT.

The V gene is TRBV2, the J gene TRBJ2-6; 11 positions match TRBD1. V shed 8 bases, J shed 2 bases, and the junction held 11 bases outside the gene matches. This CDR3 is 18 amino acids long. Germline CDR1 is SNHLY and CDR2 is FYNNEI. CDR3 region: CASGDRDRGFTGANVLTF. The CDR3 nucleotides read TGTGCCAGCGGGGACCGGGACAGGGGGTTCACTGGGGCCAACGTCCTGACTTTC.

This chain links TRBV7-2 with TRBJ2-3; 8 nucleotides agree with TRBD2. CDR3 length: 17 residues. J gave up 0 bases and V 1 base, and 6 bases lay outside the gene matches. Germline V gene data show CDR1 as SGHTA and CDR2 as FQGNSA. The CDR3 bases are TGTGCCAGCAGCTTAGTCAGTTCGGGGGGGAGCACAGATACGCAGTATTTT. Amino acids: CASSLVSSGGSTDTQYF.

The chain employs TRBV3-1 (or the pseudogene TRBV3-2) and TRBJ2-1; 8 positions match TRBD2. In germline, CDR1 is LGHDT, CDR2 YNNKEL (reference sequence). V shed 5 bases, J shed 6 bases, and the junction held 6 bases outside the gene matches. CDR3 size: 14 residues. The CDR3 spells CASSNGRATNEQFF. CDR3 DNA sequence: TGTGCCAGCAGCAACGGGAGGGCCACCAATGAGCAGTTCTTC.

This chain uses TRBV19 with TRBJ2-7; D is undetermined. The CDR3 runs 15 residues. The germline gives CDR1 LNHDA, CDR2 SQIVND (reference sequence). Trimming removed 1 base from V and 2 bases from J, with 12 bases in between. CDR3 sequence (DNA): TGTGCCAGTAGTATAGCTCGTAACCCGGCCTACGAGCAGTACTTC. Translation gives CASSIARNPAYEQYF.

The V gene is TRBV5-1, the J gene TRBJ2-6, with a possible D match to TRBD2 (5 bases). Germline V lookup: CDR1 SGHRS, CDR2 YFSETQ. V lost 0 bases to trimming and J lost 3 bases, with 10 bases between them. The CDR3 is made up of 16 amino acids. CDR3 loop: CASSLDLRGGANVLTF. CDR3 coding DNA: TGCGCCAGCAGCTTGGATTTACGGGGTGGGGCCAACGTCCTGACTTTC.

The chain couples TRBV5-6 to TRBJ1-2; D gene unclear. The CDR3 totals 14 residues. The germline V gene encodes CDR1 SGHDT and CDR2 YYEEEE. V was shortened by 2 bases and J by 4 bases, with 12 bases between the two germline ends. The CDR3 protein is CASSFQDLAYGYTF. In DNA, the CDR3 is TGTGCCAGCAGCTTCCAGGACCTGGCCTATGGCTACACCTTC.

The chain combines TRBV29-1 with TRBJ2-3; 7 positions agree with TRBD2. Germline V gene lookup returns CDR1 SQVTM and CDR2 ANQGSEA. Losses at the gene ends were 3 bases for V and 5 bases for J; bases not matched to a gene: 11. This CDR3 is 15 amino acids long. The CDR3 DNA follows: TGCAGCGTTGAGGGAGGGAGCGAAGTTCTAGATACGCAGTATTTT. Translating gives CSVEGGSEVLDTQYF.

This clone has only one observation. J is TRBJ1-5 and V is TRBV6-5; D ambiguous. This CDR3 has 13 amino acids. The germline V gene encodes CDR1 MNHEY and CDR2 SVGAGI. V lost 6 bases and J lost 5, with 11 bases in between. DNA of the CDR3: TGTGCCAGCAGCCCGAGGTCCGATCAGCCCCAGCATTTT. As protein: CASSPRSDQPQHF.

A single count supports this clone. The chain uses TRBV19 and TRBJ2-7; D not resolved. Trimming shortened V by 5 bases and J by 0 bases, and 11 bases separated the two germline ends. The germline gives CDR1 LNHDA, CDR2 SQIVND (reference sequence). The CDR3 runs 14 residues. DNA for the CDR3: TGTGCCAGTAGTGGACGAGCCAGCTCCTACGAGCAGTACTTC. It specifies CASSGRASSYEQYF. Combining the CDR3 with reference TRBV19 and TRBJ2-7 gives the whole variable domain DGGITQSPKYLFRKEGQNVTLSCEQNLNHDAMYWYRQDPGQGLRLIYYSQIVNDFQKGDIAEGYSVSREKKESFPLTVTSAQKNPTAFYLCASSGRASSYEQYFGPGTRLTVT.

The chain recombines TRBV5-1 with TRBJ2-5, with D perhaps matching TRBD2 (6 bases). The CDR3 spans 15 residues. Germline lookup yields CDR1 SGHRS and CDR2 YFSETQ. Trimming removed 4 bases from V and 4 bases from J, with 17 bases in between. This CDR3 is CASSAPGGGRETQYF. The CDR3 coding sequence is TGCGCCAGCAGCGCCCCGGGTGGGGGGAGAGAGACCCAGTACTTC. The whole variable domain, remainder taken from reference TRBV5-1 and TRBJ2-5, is KAGVTQTPRYLIKTRGQQVTLSCSPISGHRSVSWYQQTPGQGLQFLFEYFSETQRNKGNFPGRFSGRQFSNSRSEMNVSTLELGDSALYLCASSAPGGGRETQYFGPGTRLLVL.

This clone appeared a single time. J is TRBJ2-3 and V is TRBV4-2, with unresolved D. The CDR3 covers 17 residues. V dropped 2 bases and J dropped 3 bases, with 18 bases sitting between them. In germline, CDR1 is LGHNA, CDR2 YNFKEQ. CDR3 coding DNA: TGTGCCAGCAGCCAACGGCTTAGCCCGACCTGGACAGATACGCAGTATTTT. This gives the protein CASSQRLSPTWTDTQYF.

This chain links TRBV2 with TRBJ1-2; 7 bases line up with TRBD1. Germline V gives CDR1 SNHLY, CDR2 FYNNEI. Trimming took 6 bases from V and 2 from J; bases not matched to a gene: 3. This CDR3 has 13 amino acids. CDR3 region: CASSGDSNYGYTF. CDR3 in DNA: TGTGCCAGCAGCGGGGACAGCAACTATGGCTACACCTTC. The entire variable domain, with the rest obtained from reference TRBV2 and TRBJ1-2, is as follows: EPEVTQTPSHQVTQMGQEVILRCVPISNHLYFYWYRQILGQKVEFLVSFYNNEISEKSEIFDDQFSVERPDGSNFTLKIRSTKLEDSAMYFCASSGDSNYGYTFGSGTRLTVV.

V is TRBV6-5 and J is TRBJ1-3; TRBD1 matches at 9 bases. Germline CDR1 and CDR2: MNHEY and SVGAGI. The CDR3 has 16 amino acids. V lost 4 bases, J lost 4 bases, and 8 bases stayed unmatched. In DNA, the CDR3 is TGTGCCAGCAGTTCCACAGGGGGCCAAGAAGGAAACACCATATATTTT. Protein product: CASSSTGGQEGNTIYF.